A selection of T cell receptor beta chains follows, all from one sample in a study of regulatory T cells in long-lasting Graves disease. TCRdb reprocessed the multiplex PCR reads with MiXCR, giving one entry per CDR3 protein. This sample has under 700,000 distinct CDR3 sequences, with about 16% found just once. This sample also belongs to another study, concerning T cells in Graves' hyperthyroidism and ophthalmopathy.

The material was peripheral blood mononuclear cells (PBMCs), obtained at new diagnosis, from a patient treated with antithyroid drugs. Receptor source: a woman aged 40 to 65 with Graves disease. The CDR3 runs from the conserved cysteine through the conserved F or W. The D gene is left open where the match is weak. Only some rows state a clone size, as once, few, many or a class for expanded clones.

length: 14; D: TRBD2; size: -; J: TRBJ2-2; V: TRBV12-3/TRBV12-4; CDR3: CASSFPGGLRELFF; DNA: TGTGCCAGCAGTTTTCCGGGGGGGCTCAGGGAGCTGTTTTTT
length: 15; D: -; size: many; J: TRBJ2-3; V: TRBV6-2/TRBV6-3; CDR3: CASKEQGGKRGTQYF; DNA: TGTGCCAGCAAGGAACAGGGAGGGAAACGAGGTACGCAGTATTTT
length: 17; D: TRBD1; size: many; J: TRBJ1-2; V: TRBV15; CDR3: CATSSSLAGQSLGGYTF; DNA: TGTGCCACCAGCAGCTCCCTGGCGGGACAGTCCCTTGGGGGCTACACCTTC
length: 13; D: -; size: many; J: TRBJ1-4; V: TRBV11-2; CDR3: CASSLIQDEKLFF; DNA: TGTGCCAGCAGCTTAATACAGGATGAAAAACTGTTTTTT
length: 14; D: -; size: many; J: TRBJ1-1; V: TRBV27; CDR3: CASTRRGGETEAFF; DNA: TGTGCCAGCACCCGCAGAGGAGGGGAGACTGAAGCTTTCTTT
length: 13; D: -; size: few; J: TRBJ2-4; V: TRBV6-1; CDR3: CASRPTTGNIQYF; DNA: TGTGCCAGCAGACCTACTACTGGGAACATTCAGTACTTC
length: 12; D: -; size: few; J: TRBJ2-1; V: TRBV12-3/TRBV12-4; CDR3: CASSSLVNEQFF; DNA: TGTGCCAGCAGTTCCCTAGTCAATGAGCAGTTCTTC
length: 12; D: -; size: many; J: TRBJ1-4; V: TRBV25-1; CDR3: CASSGGTTELFF; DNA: TGTGCCAGCAGTGGCGGGACGACGGAACTGTTTTTT
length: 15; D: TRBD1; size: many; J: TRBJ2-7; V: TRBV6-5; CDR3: CASSYRDRGAYEQYF; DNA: TGTGCCAGCAGTTACCGGGACAGGGGGGCCTACGAGCAGTACTTC
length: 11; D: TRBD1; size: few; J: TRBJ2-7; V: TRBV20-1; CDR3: CSARTGVEQYF; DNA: TGCAGTGCTAGGACAGGGGTCGAGCAGTACTTC
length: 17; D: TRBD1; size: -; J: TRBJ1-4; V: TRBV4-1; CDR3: CASSQGVWDRPNEKLFF; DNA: TGCGCCAGCAGCCAAGGAGTTTGGGACAGGCCTAATGAAAAACTGTTTTTT
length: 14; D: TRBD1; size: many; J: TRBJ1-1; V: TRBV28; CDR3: CASRTGQAGTEAFF; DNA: TGTGCCAGCAGAACCGGACAGGCGGGCACTGAAGCTTTCTTT
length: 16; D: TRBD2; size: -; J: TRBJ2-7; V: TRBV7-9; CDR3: CASSRNGGGGNYEQYF; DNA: TGTGCCAGCAGCCGCAACGGTGGCGGGGGGAACTACGAGCAGTACTTC
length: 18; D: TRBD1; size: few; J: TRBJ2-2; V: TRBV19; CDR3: CASSPRGPGQQNTGELFF; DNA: TGTGCCAGTAGTCCCCGGGGACCGGGACAGCAGAACACCGGGGAGCTGTTTTTT
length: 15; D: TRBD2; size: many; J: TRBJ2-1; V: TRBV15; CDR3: CATSFSGGAYNEQFF; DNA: TGTGCCACCAGCTTTTCGGGGGGGGCCTACAATGAGCAGTTCTTC
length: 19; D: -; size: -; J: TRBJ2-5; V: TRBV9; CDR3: CASSVATAGRGLWQETQYF; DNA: TGTGCCAGCAGCGTAGCTACGGCAGGGAGGGGGCTGTGGCAAGAGACCCAGTACTTC
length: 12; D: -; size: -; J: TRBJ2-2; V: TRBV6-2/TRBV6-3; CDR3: CAVGGPIGELFF; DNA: TGTGCCGTGGGGGGGCCGATCGGGGAGCTGTTTTTT
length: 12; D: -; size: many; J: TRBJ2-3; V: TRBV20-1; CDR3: CSVPRKTDTQYF; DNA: TGCAGTGTCCCCCGTAAGACAGATACGCAGTATTTT
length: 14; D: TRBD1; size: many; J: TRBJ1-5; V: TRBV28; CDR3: CASSYRGLTQPQHF; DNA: TGTGCCAGCAGTTACAGGGGGCTGACGCAGCCCCAGCATTTT
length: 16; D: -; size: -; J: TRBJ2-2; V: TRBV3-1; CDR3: CASSLYANDNTGELFF; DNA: TGTGCCAGCAGCCTATACGCGAATGATAACACCGGGGAGCTGTTTTTT
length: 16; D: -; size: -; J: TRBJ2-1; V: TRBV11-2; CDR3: CASSSTGTFSYNEQFF; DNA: TGTGCCAGCAGCTCGACGGGGACATTCTCCTACAATGAGCAGTTCTTC
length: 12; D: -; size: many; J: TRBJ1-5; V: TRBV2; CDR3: CASSEGSQPQHF; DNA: TGTGCCAGCAGTGAAGGGAGTCAGCCCCAGCATTTT
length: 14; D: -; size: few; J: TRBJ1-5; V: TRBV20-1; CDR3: CSAMIGGWNQPQHF; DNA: TGCAGTGCTATGATAGGGGGATGGAATCAGCCCCAGCATTTT
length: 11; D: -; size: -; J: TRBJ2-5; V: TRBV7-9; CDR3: CASSLIQVHQF; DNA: TGTGCCAGCAGCCTTATACAGGTCCACCAATTC
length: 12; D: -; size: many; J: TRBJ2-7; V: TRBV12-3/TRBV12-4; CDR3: CASRFGAYEQYF; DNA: TGTGCCAGCAGGTTCGGGGCCTACGAGCAGTACTTC
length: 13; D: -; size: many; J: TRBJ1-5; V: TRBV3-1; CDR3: CASSQDLSQPQHF; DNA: TGTGCCAGCAGCCAAGATTTATCTCAGCCCCAGCATTTT